This entry lists 3 T cell receptor beta chains sequenced from one sample in a study of blood T cell repertoires in COVID-19. The method was immunoSEQ multiplex PCR; TCRdb's version includes in-frame clones alone and lacks a portion of them. Among approximately 280,000 clones listed, almost 85% were seen once. Sequencing was done on a sample of peripheral blood. The receptors were gathered from a man aged 45-65 years with active or convalescent COVID-19.

CDR3 residues: CASSRTVGSGANVLTF. As DNA, the CDR3 is TGTGCCAGTTCCCGGACAGTCGGCTCTGGGGCCAACGTCCTGACTTTC. This sequence joins TRBV27 and TRBJ2-6, with D perhaps TRBD1 (6 bases). Trimming left V 9 bases short and J 0 bases short, with 15 bases between. Germline CDR1 is MNHEY and CDR2 is SMNVEV (reference sequence). The CDR3 is 16 residues long.

The rearrangement joins TRBV18 to TRBJ2-5; 8 bases match TRBD1. J lost 5 bases, V lost 2 bases, and 7 bases had no gene match. CDR1 is KGHSH and CDR2 is LQKENI in the germline V gene. CDR3 length: 15 residues. CDR3: CASSPGTGDGETQYF. The CDR3 bases are TGTGCCAGCTCACCAGGGACAGGCGATGGGGAGACCCAGTACTTC.

The chain recombines TRBV4-1 with TRBJ1-1; possibly TRBD1 for D (5 bases). CDR3 length equals 14 residues. Deletions cut 7 bases from V and 1 base from J, with 13 bases between. Per the germline V gene, CDR1 is MGHRA and CDR2 is YSYEKL. Here the CDR3 reads CASTVAGQNTEAFF. CDR3 DNA sequence: TGCGCCAGCACCGTGGCGGGGCAGAACACTGAAGCTTTCTTT.